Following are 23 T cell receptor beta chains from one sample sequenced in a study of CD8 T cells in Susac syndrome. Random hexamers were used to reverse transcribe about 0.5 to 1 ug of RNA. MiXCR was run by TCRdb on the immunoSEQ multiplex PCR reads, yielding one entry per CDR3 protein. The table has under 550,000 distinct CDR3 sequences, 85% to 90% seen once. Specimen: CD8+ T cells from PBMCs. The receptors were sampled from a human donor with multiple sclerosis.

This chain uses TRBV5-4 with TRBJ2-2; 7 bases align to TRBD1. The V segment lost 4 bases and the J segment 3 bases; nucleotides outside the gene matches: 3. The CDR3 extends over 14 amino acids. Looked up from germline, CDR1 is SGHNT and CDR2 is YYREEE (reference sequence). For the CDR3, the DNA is TGTGCCAGCAGCCCACAGGGGCACACCGGGGAGCTGTTTTTT. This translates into CASSPQGHTGELFF. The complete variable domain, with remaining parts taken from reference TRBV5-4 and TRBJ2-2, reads ETGVTQSPTHLIKTRGQQVTLRCSSQSGHNTVSWYQQALGQGPQFIFQYYREEENGRGNFPPRFSGLQFPNYSSELNVNALELDDSALYLCASSPQGHTGELFFGEGSRLTVL.

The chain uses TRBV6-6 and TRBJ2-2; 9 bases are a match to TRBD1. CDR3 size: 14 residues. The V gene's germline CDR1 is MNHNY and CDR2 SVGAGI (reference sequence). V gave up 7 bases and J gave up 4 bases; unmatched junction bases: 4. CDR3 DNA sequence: TGTGCCAGCATTGGGGACAGGGTCACCGGGGAGCTGTTTTTT. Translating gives CASIGDRVTGELFF.

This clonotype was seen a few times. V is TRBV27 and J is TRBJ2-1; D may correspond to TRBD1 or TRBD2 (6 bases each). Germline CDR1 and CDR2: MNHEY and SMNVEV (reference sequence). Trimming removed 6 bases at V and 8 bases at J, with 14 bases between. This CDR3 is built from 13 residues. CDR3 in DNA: TGTGCCAGCAGGAGTTCGGGGGCCGATGAGCAGTTCTTC. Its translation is CASRSSGADEQFF.

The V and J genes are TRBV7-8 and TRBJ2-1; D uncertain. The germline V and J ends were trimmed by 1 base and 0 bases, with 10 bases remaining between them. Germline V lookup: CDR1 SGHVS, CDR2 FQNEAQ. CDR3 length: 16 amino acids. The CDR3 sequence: CASSLDNGHSYNEQFF. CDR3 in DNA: TGTGCCAGCAGCTTAGATAACGGGCACTCCTACAATGAGCAGTTCTTC.

The CDR3 loop is CASSASLVSDEQFF. CDR3 in DNA: TGCGCCAGCAGTGCCTCTCTAGTTTCAGATGAGCAGTTCTTC. This chain joins TRBV4-1 and TRBJ2-1; D remains ambiguous. This CDR3 has 14 residues. CDR1 and CDR2 (germline): MGHRA, YSYEKL. The V and J ends lost 6 bases and 8 bases respectively, with 17 bases between them.

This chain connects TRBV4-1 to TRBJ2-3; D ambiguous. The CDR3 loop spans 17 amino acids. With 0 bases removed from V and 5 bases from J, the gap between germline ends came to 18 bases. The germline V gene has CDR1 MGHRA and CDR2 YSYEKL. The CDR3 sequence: CASSQDPERISQDTQYF. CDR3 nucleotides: TGCGCCAGCAGCCAAGATCCAGAGAGGATCTCCCAAGATACGCAGTATTTT.

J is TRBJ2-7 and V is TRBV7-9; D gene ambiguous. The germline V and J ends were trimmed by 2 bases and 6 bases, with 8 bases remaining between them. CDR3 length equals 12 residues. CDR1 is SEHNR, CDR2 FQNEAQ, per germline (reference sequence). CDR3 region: CASSLTRAEQYF. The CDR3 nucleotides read TGTGCCAGCAGCTTAACCCGGGCCGAGCAGTACTTC.

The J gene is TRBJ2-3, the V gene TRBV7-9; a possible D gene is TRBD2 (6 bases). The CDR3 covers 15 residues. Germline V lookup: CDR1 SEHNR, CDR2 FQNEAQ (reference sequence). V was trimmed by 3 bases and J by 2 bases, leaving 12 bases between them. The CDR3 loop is CASSLEGRFTDTQYF. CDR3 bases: TGTGCCAGCAGCTTGGAGGGGAGGTTCACAGATACGCAGTATTTT.

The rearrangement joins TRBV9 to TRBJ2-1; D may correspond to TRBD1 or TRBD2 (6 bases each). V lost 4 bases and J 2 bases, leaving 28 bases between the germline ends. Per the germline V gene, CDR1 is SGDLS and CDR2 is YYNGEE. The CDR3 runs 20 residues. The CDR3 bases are TGTGCCAGCAGCCCCCAACGGTTCGGAGGAGGGGGTAACCCCTACAATGAGCAGTTCTTC. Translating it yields CASSPQRFGGGGNPYNEQFF.

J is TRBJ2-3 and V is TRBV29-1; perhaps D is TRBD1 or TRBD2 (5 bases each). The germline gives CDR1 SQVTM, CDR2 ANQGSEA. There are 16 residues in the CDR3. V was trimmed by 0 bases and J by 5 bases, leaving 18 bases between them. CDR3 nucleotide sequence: TGCAGCGTTGAAGATTTAGGGACCGCGGGTGGAGATACGCAGTATTTT. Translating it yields CSVEDLGTAGGDTQYF.

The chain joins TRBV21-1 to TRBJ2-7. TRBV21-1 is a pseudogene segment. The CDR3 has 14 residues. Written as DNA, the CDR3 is TGTGCCAGCCTCGGCAGGACCAGCTCCTACGAGCAGTACTTC. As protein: CASLGRTSSYEQYF.

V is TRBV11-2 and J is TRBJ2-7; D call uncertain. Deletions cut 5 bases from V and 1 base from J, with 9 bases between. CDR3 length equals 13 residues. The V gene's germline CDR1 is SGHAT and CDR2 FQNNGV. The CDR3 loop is CASSGKLSYEQYF. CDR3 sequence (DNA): TGTGCCAGCAGCGGCAAGCTTTCCTACGAGCAGTACTTC.

The CDR3 coding sequence is TGCGCCAGCAGCTTGGGCAGCGTGGATAATTCACCCCTCCACTTT. Translation: CASSLGSVDNSPLHF. The rearrangement links TRBV5-1 to TRBJ1-6; no clear D. The CDR3 length is 15 residues. CDR1 is SGHRS, CDR2 YFSETQ, per germline. The V and J ends lost 0 bases and 5 bases respectively, with 9 bases between them. The full variable domain, completed using reference TRBV5-1 and TRBJ1-6, is KAGVTQTPRYLIKTRGQQVTLSCSPISGHRSVSWYQQTPGQGLQFLFEYFSETQRNKGNFPGRFSGRQFSNSRSEMNVSTLELGDSALYLCASSLGSVDNSPLHFGNGTRLTVT.

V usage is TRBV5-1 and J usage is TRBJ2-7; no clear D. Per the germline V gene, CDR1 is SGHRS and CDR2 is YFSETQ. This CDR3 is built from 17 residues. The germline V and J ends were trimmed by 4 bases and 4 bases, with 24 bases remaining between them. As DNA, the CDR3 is TGCGCCAGCAGCCCCCGGACCACCTCCCTCCTACGTTACGAGCAGTACTTC. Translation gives CASSPRTTSLLRYEQYF.

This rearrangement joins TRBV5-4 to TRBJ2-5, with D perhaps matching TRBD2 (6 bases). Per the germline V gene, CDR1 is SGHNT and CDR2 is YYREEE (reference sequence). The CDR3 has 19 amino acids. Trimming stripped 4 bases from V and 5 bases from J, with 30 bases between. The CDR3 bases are TGTGCCAGCAGCCCCCACGCAATGGACCCAAATTCAGCGGGCGAGACCCAGTACTTC. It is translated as CASSPHAMDPNSAGETQYF.

In nucleotides, the CDR3 is TGTGCCAGCAGTTTAGGGGGACTGGCTGGGTATGAGCAGTTCTTC. Translation gives CASSLGGLAGYEQFF. The gene calls are TRBV27 and TRBJ2-1; D perhaps matches TRBD2 (6 bases). V was trimmed by 2 bases and J by 8 bases, leaving 16 bases between them. This CDR3 is built from 15 residues. CDR1 MNHEY and CDR2 SMNVEV come from the germline V gene (reference sequence).

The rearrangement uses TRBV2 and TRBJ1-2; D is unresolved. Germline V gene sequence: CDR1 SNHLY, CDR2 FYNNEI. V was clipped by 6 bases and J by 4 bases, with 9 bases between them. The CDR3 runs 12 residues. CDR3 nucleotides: TGTGCCAGCAGGGAGACCGTCTATGGCTACACCTTC. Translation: CASRETVYGYTF.

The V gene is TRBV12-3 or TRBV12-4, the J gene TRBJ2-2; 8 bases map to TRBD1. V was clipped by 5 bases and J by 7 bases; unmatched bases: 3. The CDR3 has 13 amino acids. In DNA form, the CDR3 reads TGTGCCAGCAGTGTTACAGGGGGCGGGGAGCTGTTTTTT. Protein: CASSVTGGGELFF.

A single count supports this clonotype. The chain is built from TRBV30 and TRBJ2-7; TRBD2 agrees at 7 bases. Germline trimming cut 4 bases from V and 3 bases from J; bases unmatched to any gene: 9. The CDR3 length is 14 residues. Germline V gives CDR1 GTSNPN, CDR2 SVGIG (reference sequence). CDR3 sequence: CAWKGRESHYEQYF. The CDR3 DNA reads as TGTGCCTGGAAGGGGCGGGAGAGCCACTACGAGCAGTACTTC.

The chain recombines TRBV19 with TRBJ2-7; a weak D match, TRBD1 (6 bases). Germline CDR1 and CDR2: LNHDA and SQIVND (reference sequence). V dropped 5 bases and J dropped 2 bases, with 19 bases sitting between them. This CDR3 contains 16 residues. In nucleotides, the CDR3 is TGTGCCAGTAGTCCTTTTATACTTAGGGGGACCTACGAGCAGTACTTC. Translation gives CASSPFILRGTYEQYF.

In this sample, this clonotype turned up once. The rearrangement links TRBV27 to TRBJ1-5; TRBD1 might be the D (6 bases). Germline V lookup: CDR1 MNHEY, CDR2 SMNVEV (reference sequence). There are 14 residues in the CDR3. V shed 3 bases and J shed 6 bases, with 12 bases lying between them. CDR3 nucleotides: TGTGCCAGCAGTTTCCACGGAGGGGGTCAGCCCCAGCATTTT. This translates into CASSFHGGGQPQHF.

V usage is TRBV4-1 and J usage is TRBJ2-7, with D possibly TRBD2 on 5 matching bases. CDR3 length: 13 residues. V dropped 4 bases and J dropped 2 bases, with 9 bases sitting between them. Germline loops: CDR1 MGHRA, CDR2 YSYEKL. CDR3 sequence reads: CASSRDGTYEQYF. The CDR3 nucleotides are TGCGCCAGCAGCCGCGACGGGACCTACGAGCAGTACTTC.

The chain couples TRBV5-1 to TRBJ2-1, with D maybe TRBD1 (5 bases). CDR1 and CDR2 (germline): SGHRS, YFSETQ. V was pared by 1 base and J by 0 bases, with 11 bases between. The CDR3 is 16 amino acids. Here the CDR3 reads CASSLYTDSSYNEQFF. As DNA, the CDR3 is TGCGCCAGCAGCTTGTATACAGACAGCTCCTACAATGAGCAGTTCTTC.